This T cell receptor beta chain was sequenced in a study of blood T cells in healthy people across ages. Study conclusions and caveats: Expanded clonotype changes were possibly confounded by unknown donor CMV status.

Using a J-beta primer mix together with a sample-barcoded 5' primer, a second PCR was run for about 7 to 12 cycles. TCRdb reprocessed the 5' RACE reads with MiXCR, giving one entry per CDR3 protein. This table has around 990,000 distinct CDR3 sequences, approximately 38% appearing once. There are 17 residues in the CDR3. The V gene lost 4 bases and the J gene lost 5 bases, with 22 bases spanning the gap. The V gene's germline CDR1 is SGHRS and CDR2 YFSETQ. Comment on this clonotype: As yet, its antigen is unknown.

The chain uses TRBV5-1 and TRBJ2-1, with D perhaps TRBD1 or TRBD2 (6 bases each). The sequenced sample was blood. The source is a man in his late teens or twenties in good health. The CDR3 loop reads CASSALRGDLIHNEQFF. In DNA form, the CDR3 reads TGCGCCAGCAGCGCATTAAGGGGGGACTTGATCCACAATGAGCAGTTCTTC.